Many counts were recorded for the clone carrying this T cell receptor beta chain. Its antigen is undetermined. Isolation recovered at least 7 million PBMCs from every sample. A second PCR, run for roughly 7 to 12 cycles, used a sample-barcoded 5' primer plus a J-beta primer mix. Every sample gave at least 2.5 million paired-end reads containing CDR3. TCRdb re-called the 5' RACE reads through MiXCR, storing one row per CDR3 protein. The sample records about 730,000 distinct CDR3 sequences, roughly 45% being singletons. This sample stems from a study of blood T cells in healthy people across ages. V was trimmed by 6 bases and J by 1 base, leaving 9 bases between them. The CDR3 runs 12 residues. Germline CDR1 is SQVTM and CDR2 is ANQGSEA. The study, taken as a whole, reports: The recorded TCR beta diversity per million T cells decreased in a roughly linear manner with age. A conclusive naive versus antigen-experienced comparison was prevented by the unsorted PBMCs.

The chain has TRBV29-1 and TRBJ2-5, with D unresolved. Material: blood. The sequence was collected from an older woman in good health. The DNA of the CDR3 is TGCAGCGTCGTGACTGTCCAAGAGACCCAGTACTTC. Amino acids: CSVVTVQETQYF.